The clone carrying this TCR beta chain was seen a handful of times. The data were obtained in a study of blood T cell repertoires in COVID-19. About the research overall: Nucleic acid was either cDNA or gDNA, and it came from T cells, B-cell-depleted T cells, or PBMCs.

The method was immunoSEQ multiplex PCR; TCRdb's version includes in-frame clones alone and lacks a portion of them. The sample has a few hundred thousand clones, about 82% seen once; the top ten hold under 2%. Germline CDR1 SEHNR, CDR2 FQNEAQ (reference sequence). V was shortened by 3 bases and J by 0 bases, with 12 bases between the two germline ends. This CDR3 is built from 16 residues. This rearrangement joins TRBV7-9 to TRBJ1-3; D is unclear. The clonotype originates from a woman aged 50 to 60 with acute or convalescent COVID-19. The sample comprised peripheral blood. In DNA form, the CDR3 reads TGTGCCAGCAGCTTTTTTGACACGGACTCTGGAAACACCATATATTTT. It yields the protein CASSFFDTDSGNTIYF. Full variable domain (rest looked up from reference TRBV7-9 and TRBJ1-3): DTGVSQNPRHKITKRGQNVTFRCDPISEHNRLYWYRQTLGQGPEFLTYFQNEAQLEKSRLLSDRFSAERPKGSFSTLEIQRTEQGDSAMYLCASSFFDTDSGNTIYFGEGSWLTVV.